This T cell receptor (beta chain) was sequenced in a study of blood T cell repertoires in COVID-19. Across the whole study: Material from acute and convalescent COVID-19 was sourced from the United States, Italy and Spain.

CDR1 and CDR2 (germline): MNHEY, SMNVEV (reference sequence). The CDR3 spans 15 residues. Trimming removed 3 bases from V and 10 bases from J; junction bases left unmatched: 11. Some clones are missing from TCRdb's copy, which holds only in-frame ones; the method was immunoSEQ multiplex PCR. The sample consists of around 280,000 clones, 75% to 90% of them appearing once. The source is a woman aged 50 to 60 who had recovered from COVID-19. This chain connects TRBV27 to TRBJ1-3, with 8 bases identical to TRBD1. The sequenced sample was peripheral blood. The DNA of the CDR3 is TGTGCCAGCAGTTTTACAGGGGGGGAGGCTGGGACCATATATTTT. It encodes CASSFTGGEAGTIYF.